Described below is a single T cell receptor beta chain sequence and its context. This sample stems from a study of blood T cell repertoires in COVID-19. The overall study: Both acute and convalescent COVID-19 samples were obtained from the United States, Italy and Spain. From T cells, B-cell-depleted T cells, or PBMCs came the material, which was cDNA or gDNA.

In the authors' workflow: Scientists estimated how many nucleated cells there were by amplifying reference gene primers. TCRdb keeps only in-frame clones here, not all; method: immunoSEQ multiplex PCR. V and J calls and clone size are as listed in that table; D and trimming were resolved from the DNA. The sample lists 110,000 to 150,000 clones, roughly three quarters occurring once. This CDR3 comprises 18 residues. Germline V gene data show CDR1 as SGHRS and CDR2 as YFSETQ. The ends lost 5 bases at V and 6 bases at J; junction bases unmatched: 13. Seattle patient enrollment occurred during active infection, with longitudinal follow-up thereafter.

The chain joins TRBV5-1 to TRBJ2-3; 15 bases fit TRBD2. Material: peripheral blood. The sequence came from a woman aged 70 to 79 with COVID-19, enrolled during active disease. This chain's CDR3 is CASSGLAGGLLYLDTQYF. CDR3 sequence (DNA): TGCGCCAGCAGTGGACTAGCGGGGGGGCTTTTATATTTGGATACGCAGTATTTT.